The sequence of this TCR beta chain was determined in a study of beta chain features in type 1 diabetes. Study details: Across every sample, approximately 110,000,000 sorted cells were examined in total.

The study reverse transcribed the entire isolated RNA, so it sequenced expressed TCRB transcripts. Using immunoSEQ multiplex PCR, the repertoire was profiled, and TCRdb retains in-frame clones only, with some absent. Seen here are about 140,000 clones, 9.7% observed once, and the top ten hold 0.65%. Every participating donor gave one draw, a heparinised blood sample averaging around 0.11 L. The germline gives CDR1 SEHNR, CDR2 FQNEAQ (reference sequence). The CDR3 spans 12 residues. Trimming took 11 bases from V and 1 from J, leaving 11 bases between them. Whole-study results and caveats: The study found moderately but significantly shorter TCRB CDR3s in all four CD4+ subsets of Type 1 diabetes patients. In the patient group, naive, central memory and Treg TCRB repertoires seemed more alike than in the healthy donor group.

This clone was counted once. Antigen specificity is unknown. The sequence was collected from a middle-aged woman in good health. Sequenced material: central memory CD4+ T cells from blood. The chain links TRBV7-9 to TRBJ1-1; a weak D match, TRBD1 (5 bases). CDR3 residues: CARGGANTEAFF. The CDR3 coding sequence is TGTGCCCGGGGGGGAGCGAACACTGAAGCTTTCTTT.